The present entry profiles one T cell receptor beta chain with its context. Its target is unknown. The entry originates in a study of blood T cells in healthy people across ages. With a J-beta primer mix and a sample-barcoded 5' primer, a second PCR ran 7 to 11 cycles. MiXCR was run by TCRdb on the 5' RACE reads, yielding one entry per CDR3 protein. The repertoire has 1.2 million to 1.5 million distinct CDR3 sequences, approximately 59% of them found once; the top ten carry 6.5% to 8.5%. Notes on the study in general: Among T cells, TCR beta diversity per million cells dropped roughly linearly as age rose.

The source material was blood. The TCR was taken from a man in his late teens or twenties in good health.

The CDR3 is CASSTTGREKLFF. The CDR3 bases are TGTGCCAGCAGTACGACAGGGAGGGAAAAACTGTTTTTT. This chain links TRBV6-6 with TRBJ1-4; TRBD1 aligns across 7 bases. The germline gives CDR1 MNHNY, CDR2 SVGAGI (reference sequence). J gave up 8 bases and V 5 bases, and 5 bases lay outside the gene matches. The CDR3 is 13 amino acids.